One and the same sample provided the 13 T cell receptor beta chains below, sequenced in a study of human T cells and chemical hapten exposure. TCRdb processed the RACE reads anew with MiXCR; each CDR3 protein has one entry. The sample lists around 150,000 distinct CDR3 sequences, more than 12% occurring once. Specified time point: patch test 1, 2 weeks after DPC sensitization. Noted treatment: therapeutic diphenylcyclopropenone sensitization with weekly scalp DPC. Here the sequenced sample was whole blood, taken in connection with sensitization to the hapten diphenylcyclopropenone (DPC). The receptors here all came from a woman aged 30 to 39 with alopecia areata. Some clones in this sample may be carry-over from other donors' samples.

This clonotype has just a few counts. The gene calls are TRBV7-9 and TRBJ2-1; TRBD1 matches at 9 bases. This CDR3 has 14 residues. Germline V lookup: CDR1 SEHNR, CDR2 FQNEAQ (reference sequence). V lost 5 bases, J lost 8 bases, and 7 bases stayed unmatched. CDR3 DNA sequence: TGTGCCAGCAGCCCGGGACAGGGTGTCGATGAGCAGTTCTTC. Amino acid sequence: CASSPGQGVDEQFF.

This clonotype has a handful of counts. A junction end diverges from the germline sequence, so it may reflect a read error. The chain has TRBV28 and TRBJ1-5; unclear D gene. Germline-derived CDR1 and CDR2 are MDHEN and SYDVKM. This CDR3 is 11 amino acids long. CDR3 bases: TGTGCCAGCAGTGATAGGCGTTCCCACCATTTT. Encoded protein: CASSDRRSHHF.

CDR3 nucleotide sequence: TGTGCCAGCAGCTTTGTCAGCGGGGGGTACACAGATACGCAGTATTTT. Protein: CASSFVSGGYTDTQYF. The chain combines TRBV7-2 with TRBJ2-3, with 9 bases matching TRBD2. Per germline, CDR1 SGHTA and CDR2 FQGNSA. This CDR3 spans 16 amino acids. The junction had 6 bases not matched to a gene; V was cut back by 3 bases and J by 2 bases.

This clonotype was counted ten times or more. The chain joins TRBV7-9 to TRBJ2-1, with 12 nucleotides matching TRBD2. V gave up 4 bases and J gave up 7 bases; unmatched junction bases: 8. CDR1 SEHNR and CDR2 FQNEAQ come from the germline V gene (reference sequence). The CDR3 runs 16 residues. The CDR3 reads CASSSLTSGRGNEQFF. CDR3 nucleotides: TGTGCCAGCAGCTCCCTGACTAGCGGGAGAGGGAATGAGCAGTTCTTC.

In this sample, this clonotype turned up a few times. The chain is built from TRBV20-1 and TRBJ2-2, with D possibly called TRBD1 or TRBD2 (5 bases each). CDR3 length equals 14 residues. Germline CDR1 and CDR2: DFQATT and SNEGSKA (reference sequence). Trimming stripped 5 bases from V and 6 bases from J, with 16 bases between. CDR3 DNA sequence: TGCAGTGCTGCGCCGGGGACCTGGTCCGGGGAGCTGTTTTTT. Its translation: CSAAPGTWSGELFF.

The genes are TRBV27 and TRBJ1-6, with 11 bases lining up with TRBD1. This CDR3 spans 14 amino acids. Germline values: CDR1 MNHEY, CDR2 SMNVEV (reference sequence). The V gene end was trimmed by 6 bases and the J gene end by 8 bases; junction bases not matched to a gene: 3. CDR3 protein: CASRGTGGDSPLHF. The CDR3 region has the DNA TGTGCCAGCAGGGGGACAGGGGGAGATTCACCCCTCCACTTT.

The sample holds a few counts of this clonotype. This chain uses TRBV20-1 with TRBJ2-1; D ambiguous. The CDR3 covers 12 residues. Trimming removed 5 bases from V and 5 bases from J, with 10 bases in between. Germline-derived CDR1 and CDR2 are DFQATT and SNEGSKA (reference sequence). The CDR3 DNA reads TGCAGTGCTCTTCATGCGGACAATGAGCAGTTCTTC. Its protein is CSALHADNEQFF.

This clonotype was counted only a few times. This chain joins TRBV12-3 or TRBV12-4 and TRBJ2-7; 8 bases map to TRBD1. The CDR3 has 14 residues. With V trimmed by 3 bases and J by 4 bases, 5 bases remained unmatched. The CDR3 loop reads CASSLRQGRYEQYF. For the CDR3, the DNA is TGTGCCAGCAGTTTGAGACAGGGGAGGTACGAGCAGTACTTC.

The CDR3 DNA sequence: TGTGCTAGTGCCTTCGACAGGGATTACGAGCAGTACTTC. The encoded protein is CASAFDRDYEQYF. The rearrangement uses TRBV12-5 and TRBJ2-7; the match to TRBD1 covers 7 bases. This CDR3 region has 13 residues. Germline V lookup: CDR1 LGHNT, CDR2 FRNRAP. J was trimmed by 4 bases and V by 7 bases; bases with no gene match: 7.

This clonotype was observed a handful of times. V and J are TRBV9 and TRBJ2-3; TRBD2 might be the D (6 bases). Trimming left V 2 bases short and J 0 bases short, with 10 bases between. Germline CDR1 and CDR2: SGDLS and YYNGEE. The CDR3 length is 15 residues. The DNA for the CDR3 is TGTGCCAGCAGCGTGACGGGACTCAGCACAGATACGCAGTATTTT. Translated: CASSVTGLSTDTQYF.

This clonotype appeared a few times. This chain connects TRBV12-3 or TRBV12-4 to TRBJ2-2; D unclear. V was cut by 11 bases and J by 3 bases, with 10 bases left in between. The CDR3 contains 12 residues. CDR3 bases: TGTGCCCCCGGCCCCTACACCGGGGAGCTGTTTTTT. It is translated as CAPGPYTGELFF.

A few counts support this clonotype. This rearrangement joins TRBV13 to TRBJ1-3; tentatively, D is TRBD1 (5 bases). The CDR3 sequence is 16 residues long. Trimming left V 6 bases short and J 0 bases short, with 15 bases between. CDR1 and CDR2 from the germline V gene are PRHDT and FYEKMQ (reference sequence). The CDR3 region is CASRRQFLASGNTIYF. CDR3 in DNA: TGTGCCAGCAGACGACAGTTCCTGGCCTCTGGAAACACCATATATTTT.

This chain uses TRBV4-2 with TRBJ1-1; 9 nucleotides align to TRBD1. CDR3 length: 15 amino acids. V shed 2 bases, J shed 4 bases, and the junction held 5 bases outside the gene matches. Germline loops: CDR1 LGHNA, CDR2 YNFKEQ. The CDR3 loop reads CASSQPGTGITEAFF. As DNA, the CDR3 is TGTGCCAGCAGCCAACCCGGGACAGGGATCACTGAAGCTTTCTTT.